This TCR beta chain stems from a study of shared clonotypes between healthy human individuals. Whole-study results and caveats: Sequencing depth was expected to affect clonotype sharing among donors. Memory subsets generally showed smaller estimated richness than naive subsets did.

As concerns this clone: The antigen is undetermined.

The method was immunoSEQ multiplex PCR; TCRdb's version includes in-frame clones alone and lacks a portion of them. This table has over a million clones, 70% to 80% appearing once. The CDR3 runs 15 residues. CDR1 and CDR2 from the germline V gene are WSHSY and SAAADI. V lost 4 bases to trimming and J lost 1 base, with 12 bases between them. Material for sequencing was memory CD4+ T cells sorted from blood. Regarding subset: CD45RA-negative fraction. The chain employs TRBV10-2 and TRBJ2-3; no firm D call. This receptor was identified in a man younger than 30 in good health. The CDR3 protein is CASSVLGKGTDTQYF. The CDR3, as DNA: TGCGCCAGCAGTGTTTTGGGGAAGGGCACAGATACGCAGTATTTT.